One sample yielded the 21 T cell receptor beta chains listed below, sequenced in a study of cytomegalovirus exposure and HLA in healthy donors. Use of 60 Vbeta and 13 Jbeta primers characterized the PCR. The data were produced by immunoSEQ multiplex PCR, yet TCRdb's version contains in-frame clones alone and is incomplete. The sample lists over 150,000 clones, about 71% occurring once. The sample was PBMCs. These receptors all come from a woman in her forties in good health and CMV-seropositive.

Only a few counts were recorded for this clone. The chain employs TRBV2 and TRBJ2-5, with TRBD2 identical over 11 bases. V lost 1 base to trimming and J lost 6 bases; unmatched junction nucleotides: 4. The CDR3 covers 15 residues. CDR1 is SNHLY and CDR2 is FYNNEI in the germline V gene. The CDR3 here is CASSEGLAGGQTQYF. The CDR3 bases are TGTGCCAGCAGTGAAGGGCTAGCGGGAGGTCAGACCCAGTACTTC.

The chain employs TRBV7-3 and TRBJ2-3, with D unresolved. Deletions cut 5 bases from V and 4 bases from J, with 10 bases between. The CDR3 spans 13 residues. Germline CDR1 SGHTA, CDR2 FQGTGA. The CDR3 nucleotides are TGTGCCAGCAGCCATAGTTTTTCAGATACGCAGTATTTT. This gives the protein CASSHSFSDTQYF.

This chain uses TRBV15 with TRBJ2-1; 9 bases are a match to TRBD1. Germline V gives CDR1 LNHNV, CDR2 YYDKDF (reference sequence). There are 13 residues in the CDR3. V gave up 3 bases and J gave up 7 bases; unmatched junction bases: 1. In DNA, the CDR3 is TGTGCCACCAGCAGGACAGGGGGGAATGAGCAGTTCTTC. It yields the protein CATSRTGGNEQFF.

This sequence joins TRBV11-2 and TRBJ2-7; D is ambiguous. CDR1 is SGHAT, CDR2 FQNNGV, per germline. The germline V and J ends were trimmed by 5 bases and 2 bases, with 13 bases remaining between them. The CDR3 spans 14 residues. This CDR3 reads CASSPHSGTYEQYF. CDR3 in DNA: TGTGCCAGCAGCCCGCACTCAGGCACCTACGAGCAGTACTTC.

The genes are TRBV4-1 and TRBJ1-2; D is undetermined. Germline assignment: CDR1 MGHRA and CDR2 YSYEKL. With 1 base removed from V and 3 bases from J, the gap between germline ends came to 9 bases. The CDR3 is 14 residues long. The chain's CDR3 is CASSQGRGYYGYTF. CDR3 DNA sequence: TGCGCCAGCAGCCAAGGGCGCGGGTACTATGGCTACACCTTC.

The rearrangement uses TRBV7-9 and TRBJ2-2; D is perhaps TRBD2 (6 bases). Trimming cost V 2 bases and J 5 bases, with 15 bases left between them. Germline CDR1 reads SEHNR; CDR2 reads FQNEAQ (reference sequence). This CDR3 is 16 amino acids long. The CDR3 region is CASSLPPGGVTGELFF. In nucleotides, the CDR3 is TGTGCCAGCAGCTTACCTCCCGGGGGAGTTACCGGGGAGCTGTTTTTT.

The V and J genes are TRBV28 and TRBJ2-7, with D hard to call. This CDR3 contains 13 residues. The V end was cut by 6 bases, the J end by 4 bases, with 13 bases between. The germline CDR1 and CDR2 sequences are MDHEN and SYDVKM. CDR3 sequence: CASSLGLTYEQYF. The CDR3 DNA follows: TGTGCCAGCAGCCTCGGGTTAACTTACGAGCAGTACTTC. The full variable domain, its missing parts supplied by reference TRBV28 and TRBJ2-7, is DVKVTQSSRYLVKRTGEKVFLECVQDMDHENMFWYRQDPGLGLRLIYFSYDVKMKEKGDIPEGYSVSREKKERFSLILESASTNQTSMYLCASSLGLTYEQYFGPGTRLTVT.

This chain links TRBV19 with TRBJ2-2; 7 positions agree with TRBD2. The junction had 8 bases not matched to a gene; V was cut back by 5 bases and J by 2 bases. The CDR3 has 16 residues. CDR1 LNHDA and CDR2 SQIVND come from the germline V gene (reference sequence). CDR3 DNA: TGTGCCAGTAGTCTCGTTGGGACTATCAACACCGGGGAGCTGTTTTTT. It encodes CASSLVGTINTGELFF.

This clone was counted a single time. The CDR3 reads CASGLTTGGAFTEQYF. CDR3 DNA sequence: TGTGCTAGTGGTTTGACGACCGGGGGGGCCTTTACCGAGCAGTACTTC. V is TRBV12-5 and J is TRBJ2-7, with 8 bases fitting TRBD2. Unmatched junction bases numbered 12, after V lost 2 bases and J lost 6 bases. The CDR3 spans 16 residues. In germline, CDR1 is LGHNT, CDR2 FRNRAP.

The rearrangement joins TRBV4-3 to TRBJ2-3, with TRBD1 matching 10 bases. This CDR3 spans 15 amino acids. With 6 bases clipped from V and 5 bases from J, the junction kept 8 bases outside the gene matches. Germline V gene sequence: CDR1 LGHNA, CDR2 YSLEER. CDR3 in amino acids: CASRAGTGVLDTQYF. For the CDR3, the DNA is TGCGCCAGCAGAGCCGGGACAGGGGTTTTAGATACGCAGTATTTT.

The CDR3 DNA is TGTGCCAGCAGCCAAGAATGGGGGCTTGGAGCGGGGGAACAAGAGACCCAGTACTTC. It translates to CASSQEWGLGAGEQETQYF. V usage is TRBV4-2 and J usage is TRBJ2-5, with 8 bases that match TRBD2. V was clipped by 0 bases and J by 2 bases; unmatched bases: 14. The CDR3 is made up of 19 amino acids. CDR1 and CDR2 from the germline V gene are LGHNA and YNFKEQ.

Comment on this clone: One end of the junction does not line up with germline, which may come from a read error. This chain uses TRBV7-9 with TRBJ1-1; TRBD1 is a possible D gene (5 bases). This CDR3 is built from 12 residues. Germline V lookup: CDR1 SEHNR, CDR2 FQNEAQ (reference sequence). Here the CDR3 DNA reads TGTTCCAGCAGCCCTCCCCGGGGGTTAGCTTTCTTT. It translates to CSSSPPRGLAFF.

This clone occurred a few times. The chain is built from TRBV18 and TRBJ1-1; unclear D gene. V was shortened by 8 bases and J by 3 bases, with 13 bases between the two germline ends. Germline V gene data show CDR1 as KGHSH and CDR2 as LQKENI. The CDR3 is 13 residues long. The CDR3 DNA reads TGTGCCAGCCGCGCGGGAGAGGACACTGAAGCTTTCTTT. It encodes CASRAGEDTEAFF.

CDR3 nucleotide sequence: TGTGCCAGCGCCTGGACAGTTTTGTGGGTCCACACCTTC. It encodes CASAWTVLWVHTF. This chain connects TRBV6-4 to TRBJ1-2, with TRBD1 as a possible D gene (6 bases). The CDR3 spans 13 residues. Germline V gives CDR1 MRHNA, CDR2 SNTAGT. Deletions cut 8 bases from V and 12 bases from J, with 22 bases between.

This clone has just a few counts. This specimen includes other DNA sequences encoding the same CDR3. V is TRBV2 and J is TRBJ1-5; TRBD1 is a possible D gene (6 bases). The germline V gene encodes CDR1 SNHLY and CDR2 FYNNEI. V was clipped by 4 bases and J by 2 bases, with 9 bases between them. This CDR3 has 14 residues. CDR3 DNA: TGTGCCAGCAGTGTCGAGGGGGGCAATCAGCCCCAGCATTTT. Protein sequence: CASSVEGGNQPQHF.

V gene TRBV5-4 combines with J gene TRBJ1-2; no reliable D call. CDR3 length: 14 amino acids. The V gene lost 1 base and the J gene lost 8 bases, with 15 bases spanning the gap. CDR1 is SGHNT and CDR2 is YYREEE in the germline V gene (reference sequence). CDR3 coding DNA: TGTGCCAGCAGCTTGAATTGGAGGGCGTCCGGCTACACCTTC. It specifies CASSLNWRASGYTF.

This chain joins TRBV10-1 and TRBJ1-1, with 12 bases matching TRBD1. Germline trimming cut 4 bases from V and 0 bases from J; bases unmatched to any gene: 3. CDR1 is WNHNN and CDR2 is SYGVQD in the germline V gene (reference sequence). The length of the CDR3 is 16 residues. CDR3 DNA: TGCGCCAGCAGTGCGGGACAGGGGGCCTTGAACACTGAAGCTTTCTTT. Its translation: CASSAGQGALNTEAFF.

The V call is TRBV27, the J call TRBJ1-2; D possibly corresponds to TRBD1 (6 bases). CDR1 and CDR2 (germline): MNHEY, SMNVEV (reference sequence). V lost 5 bases, J lost 0 bases, and 19 bases lay in between. The CDR3 has 17 residues. CDR3 amino acids: CASSPRGTRVSNYGYTF. The CDR3 DNA is TGTGCCAGCAGTCCCAGGGGAACGAGAGTTTCTAACTATGGCTACACCTTC.

J is TRBJ1-1 and V is TRBV6-5; no clear D. Between the trimmed V and J ends, which lost 4 bases and 4 bases, there was a span of 10 bases. Germline CDR1 reads MNHEY; CDR2 reads SVGAGI. The CDR3 extends over 13 amino acids. The CDR3 loop is CASSFRLTTEAFF. The CDR3 bases are TGTGCCAGCAGTTTTCGACTGACCACTGAAGCTTTCTTT.

The rearrangement uses TRBV7-9 and TRBJ2-7; TRBD2 matches at 7 bases. The CDR3 is 15 residues long. The junction had 10 bases not matched to a gene; V was cut back by 2 bases and J by 6 bases. In germline, CDR1 is SEHNR, CDR2 FQNEAQ (reference sequence). Written as DNA, the CDR3 is TGTGCCAGCAGCTTAAGCCCCCTTGGCGGGGGCGAGCAGTACTTC. It specifies CASSLSPLGGGEQYF.

This chain joins TRBV19 and TRBJ2-2; 7 bases are shared with TRBD2. Unmatched junction bases numbered 6, after V lost 5 bases and J lost 0 bases. The CDR3 totals 16 residues. CDR1 is LNHDA and CDR2 is SQIVND in the germline V gene (reference sequence). CDR3 sequence: CASSFFSGPNTGELFF. CDR3 DNA sequence: TGTGCCAGTAGTTTCTTTAGCGGGCCGAACACCGGGGAGCTGTTTTTT.